The 14 T cell receptor beta chains below all came from one sample that was sequenced in a study of cytomegalovirus exposure and HLA in healthy donors. Vbeta (60) and Jbeta (13) primers were used in the PCR. The assay was immunoSEQ multiplex PCR, and TCRdb's table has in-frame clones only and misses some. The sample carries about 180,000 clones, 75% to 85% recorded once. The material sequenced was PBMCs. Every receptor here comes from a woman in her thirties in good health and CMV-seronegative.

The genes are TRBV7-9 and TRBJ2-2; no firm D call. Germline V lookup: CDR1 SEHNR, CDR2 FQNEAQ (reference sequence). This CDR3 is built from 13 residues. Trimming shortened V by 11 bases and J by 7 bases, and 17 bases separated the two germline ends. CDR3 sequence: CAYLWAVGGELFF. Here the CDR3 DNA reads TGTGCCTATCTTTGGGCAGTAGGCGGGGAGCTGTTTTTT.

The rearrangement uses TRBV18 and TRBJ1-1, with unresolved D. The CDR3 is 13 amino acids. Germline loops: CDR1 KGHSH, CDR2 LQKENI. Trimming took off 2 bases at V and 0 bases at J, with 4 bases between the two ends. The CDR3 spells CASSPTLNTEAFF. The CDR3, as DNA: TGTGCCAGCTCACCAACTTTGAACACTGAAGCTTTCTTT.

This sequence joins TRBV13 and TRBJ1-2, with D unclear. Germline V CDR1 and CDR2: PRHDT, FYEKMQ (reference sequence). The CDR3 has 15 residues. Trimming cost V 1 base and J 5 bases, with 14 bases left between them. CDR3 sequence reads: CASSLAGKQPYGYTF. CDR3 bases: TGTGCCAGCAGCTTAGCCGGGAAACAGCCTTATGGCTACACCTTC. The whole variable domain, remainder taken from reference TRBV13 and TRBJ1-2, is AAGVIQSPRHLIKEKRETATLKCYPIPRHDTVYWYQQGPGQDPQFLISFYEKMQSDKGSIPDRFSAQQFSDYHSELNMSSLELGDSALYFCASSLAGKQPYGYTFGSGTRLTVV.

Notes on this clone: At one end, the junction sequence differs from germline, possibly due to a read error. This chain links TRBV7-7 with TRBJ2-5; TRBD1 aligns across 9 bases. The J call may be mistaken, given a closer DNA end match to TRBJ2-7. CDR3 length: 14 amino acids. The germline gives CDR1 SSHAT, CDR2 FNYEAQ (reference sequence). The DNA of the CDR3 is TGTGCTAGCAGCTTACTACAGGGGGCAAGCGAGCAGTACTTC. Residues: CASSLLQGASEQYF.

V and J are TRBV9 and TRBJ2-1; a possible D gene is TRBD1 (5 bases). Trimming left V 3 bases short and J 1 base short, with 8 bases between. Looked up from germline, CDR1 is SGDLS and CDR2 is YYNGEE. This CDR3 comprises 14 residues. CDR3 in amino acids: CASSAGISYNEQFF. The CDR3 DNA is TGTGCCAGCAGCGCAGGGATATCCTACAATGAGCAGTTCTTC. The full variable domain, rest sourced from reference TRBV9 and TRBJ2-1, is DSGVTQTPKHLITATGQRVTLRCSPRSGDLSVYWYQQSLDQGLQFLIQYYNGEERAKGNILERFSAQQFPDLHSELNLSSLELGDSALYFCASSAGISYNEQFFGPGTRLTVL.

The genes are TRBV7-3 and TRBJ2-3, with TRBD1 matching 8 bases. The CDR3 is 14 amino acids. Germline V gene lookup returns CDR1 SGHTA and CDR2 FQGTGA. The V segment lost 5 bases and the J segment 4 bases; nucleotides outside the gene matches: 5. This CDR3 is CASSADRGADTQYF. The CDR3, as DNA: TGTGCCAGCAGCGCCGACAGGGGTGCAGATACGCAGTATTTT.

This chain links TRBV4-3 with TRBJ2-2, with D tentatively TRBD2 (5 bases). Germline loops: CDR1 LGHNA, CDR2 YSLEER. The V end lost 1 base, the J end lost 5 bases, and 11 bases lay between the germline ends. The CDR3 extends over 15 amino acids. CDR3: CASSQASADTGELFF. CDR3 coding DNA: TGCGCCAGCAGCCAAGCCTCAGCGGATACCGGGGAGCTGTTTTTT.

The chain has TRBV7-9 and TRBJ1-1; 7 nucleotides match TRBD1. Trimming removed 5 bases from V and 1 base from J; junction bases left unmatched: 7. The CDR3 loop spans 15 amino acids. Germline CDR1 is SEHNR and CDR2 is FQNEAQ (reference sequence). The CDR3 here is CASSHTGTENTEAFF. The CDR3 DNA reads TGTGCCAGCAGCCACACCGGGACAGAGAACACTGAAGCTTTCTTT.

This clone has a handful of counts. The chain has TRBV18 and TRBJ1-2; D not certain. This CDR3 comprises 19 residues. Germline CDR1 and CDR2: KGHSH and LQKENI. Trimming took off 3 bases at V and 4 bases at J, with 27 bases between the two ends. CDR3 sequence: CASSPKAGTGAPRSYGYTF. The CDR3 DNA sequence: TGTGCCAGCTCACCGAAGGCAGGCACGGGAGCCCCCCGGAGCTATGGCTACACCTTC.

The chain uses TRBV6-1 and TRBJ1-5; 8 nucleotides line up with TRBD1. After removal of 7 bases from V and 2 bases from J, the junction contained 4 bases not matched to a gene. Per germline, CDR1 MNHNS and CDR2 SASEGT. The CDR3 totals 14 residues. The DNA of the CDR3 is TGTGCCAGCAACAGGGGGGGTGGCAATCAGCCCCAGCATTTT. Its translation is CASNRGGGNQPQHF.

DNA of the CDR3: TGTGCCAGCAGTTTATCCGGGACAGTGGAGACCCAGTACTTC. Translation gives CASSLSGTVETQYF. The chain employs TRBV27 and TRBJ2-5, with 7 positions matching TRBD1. Unmatched junction bases numbered 3, after V lost 0 bases and J lost 5 bases. The CDR3 totals 14 residues. CDR1 and CDR2 from the germline V gene are MNHEY and SMNVEV (reference sequence).

The table lists this clone with a count of one. This chain uses TRBV14 with TRBJ2-3; the D gene is possibly TRBD1 (5 bases). The CDR3 spans 15 residues. Germline CDR1 SGHDN, CDR2 FVKESK. The V end was cut by 4 bases, the J end by 4 bases, with 15 bases between. The CDR3 DNA follows: TGTGCCAGCAGCCGACCCCCAGGGTTTCCAGATACGCAGTATTTT. It is translated as CASSRPPGFPDTQYF.

This chain connects TRBV7-9 to TRBJ2-3, with D tentatively TRBD1 (6 bases). The germline V gene has CDR1 SEHNR and CDR2 FQNEAQ (reference sequence). V lost 6 bases, J lost 0 bases, and 10 bases lay in between. The CDR3 has 14 amino acids. CDR3 in DNA: TGTGCCAGCAGTCGGACAGCTAGCACAGATACGCAGTATTTT. As protein: CASSRTASTDTQYF.

The CDR3 region is CASSLMTGEVEETQYF. CDR3 DNA: TGTGCCAGCAGCTTAATGACAGGGGAGGTTGAAGAGACCCAGTACTTC. This rearrangement joins TRBV7-9 to TRBJ2-5, with 8 bases matching TRBD1. Trimming at V came to 2 bases and at J to 3 bases, leaving 8 bases not matched to a gene. The CDR3 runs 16 residues. Looked up from germline, CDR1 is SEHNR and CDR2 is FQNEAQ (reference sequence).